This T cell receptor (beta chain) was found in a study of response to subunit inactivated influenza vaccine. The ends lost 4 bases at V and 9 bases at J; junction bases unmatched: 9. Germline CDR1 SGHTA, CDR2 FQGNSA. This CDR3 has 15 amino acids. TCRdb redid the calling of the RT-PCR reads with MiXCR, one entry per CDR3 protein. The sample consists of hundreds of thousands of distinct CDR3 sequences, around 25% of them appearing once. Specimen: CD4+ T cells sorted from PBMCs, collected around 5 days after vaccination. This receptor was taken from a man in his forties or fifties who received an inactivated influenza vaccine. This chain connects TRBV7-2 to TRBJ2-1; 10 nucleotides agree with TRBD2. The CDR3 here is CASSSLLLAGVEQFF. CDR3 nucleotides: TGTGCCAGCAGCTCGCTTTTGCTAGCGGGAGTTGAGCAGTTCTTC.